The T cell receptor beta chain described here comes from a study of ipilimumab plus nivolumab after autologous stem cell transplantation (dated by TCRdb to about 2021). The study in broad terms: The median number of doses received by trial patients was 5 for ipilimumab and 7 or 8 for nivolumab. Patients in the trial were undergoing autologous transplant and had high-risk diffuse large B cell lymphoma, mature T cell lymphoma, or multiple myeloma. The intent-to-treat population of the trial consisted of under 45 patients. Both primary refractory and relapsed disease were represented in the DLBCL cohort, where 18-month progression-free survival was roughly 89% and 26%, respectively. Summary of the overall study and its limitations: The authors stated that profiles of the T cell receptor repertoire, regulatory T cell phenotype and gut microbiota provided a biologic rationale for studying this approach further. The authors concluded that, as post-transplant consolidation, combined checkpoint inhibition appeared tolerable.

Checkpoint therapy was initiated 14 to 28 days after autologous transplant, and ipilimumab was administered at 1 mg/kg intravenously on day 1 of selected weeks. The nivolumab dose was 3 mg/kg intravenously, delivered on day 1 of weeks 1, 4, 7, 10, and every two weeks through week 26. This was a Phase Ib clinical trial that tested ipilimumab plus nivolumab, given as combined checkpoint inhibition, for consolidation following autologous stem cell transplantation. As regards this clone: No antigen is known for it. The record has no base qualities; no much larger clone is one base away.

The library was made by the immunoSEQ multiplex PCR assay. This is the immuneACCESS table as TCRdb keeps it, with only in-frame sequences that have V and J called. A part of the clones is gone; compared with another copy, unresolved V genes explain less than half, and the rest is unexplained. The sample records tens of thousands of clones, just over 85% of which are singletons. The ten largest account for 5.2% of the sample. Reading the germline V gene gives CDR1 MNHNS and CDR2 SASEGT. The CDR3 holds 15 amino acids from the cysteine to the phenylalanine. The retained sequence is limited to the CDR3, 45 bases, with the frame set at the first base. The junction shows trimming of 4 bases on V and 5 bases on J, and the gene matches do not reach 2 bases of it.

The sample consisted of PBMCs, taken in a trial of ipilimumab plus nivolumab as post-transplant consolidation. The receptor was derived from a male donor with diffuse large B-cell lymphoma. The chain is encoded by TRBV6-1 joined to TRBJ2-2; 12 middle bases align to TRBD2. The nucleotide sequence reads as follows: TGTGCCAGCAGTGGGACTAGCGGGGCGACCGGGGAGCTGTTTTTT. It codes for CASSGTSGATGELFF.